Described below is a single T cell receptor (beta chain) sequence and its context. Assay: immunoSEQ multiplex PCR; the TCRdb copy retains only in-frame clones and omits some. The table includes fewer than 65,000 clones, roughly 87% detected once. The CDR3 is 12 amino acids. CDR1 and CDR2 (germline): SQVTM, ANQGSEA. The V gene end was trimmed by 6 bases and the J gene end by 1 base; junction bases not matched to a gene: 2. These data originate in a study of blood T cell repertoires in COVID-19. The genes are TRBV29-1 and TRBJ1-1, with TRBD1 matching 7 bases. Sequencing was done on a sample of peripheral blood. The sequence was collected from a human donor with acute or convalescent COVID-19. The donor label of this sample is uncertain. In DNA, the CDR3 is TGCAGCGTCTCAGGGGGGAACACTGAAGCTTTCTTT. The encoded protein is CSVSGGNTEAFF.